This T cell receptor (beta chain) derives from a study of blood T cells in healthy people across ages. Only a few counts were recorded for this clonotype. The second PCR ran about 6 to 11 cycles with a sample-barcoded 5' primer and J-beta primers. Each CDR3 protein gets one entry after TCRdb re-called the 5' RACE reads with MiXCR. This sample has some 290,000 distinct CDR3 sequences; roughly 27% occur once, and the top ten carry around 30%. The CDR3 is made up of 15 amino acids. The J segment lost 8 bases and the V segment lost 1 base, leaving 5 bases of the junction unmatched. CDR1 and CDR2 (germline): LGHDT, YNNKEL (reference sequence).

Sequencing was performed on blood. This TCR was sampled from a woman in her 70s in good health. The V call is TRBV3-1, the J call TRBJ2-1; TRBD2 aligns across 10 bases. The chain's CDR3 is CASSQASGRGYEQFF. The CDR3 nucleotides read TGTGCCAGCAGCCAAGCTAGCGGGAGAGGTTATGAGCAGTTCTTC.